The 9 T cell receptor beta chains listed next were all sequenced from one sample in a study of blood T cells in healthy people across ages. Combining a sample-barcoded 5' primer with a J-beta primer mix, a second PCR ran for about 7 to 11 cycles. TCRdb called the 5' RACE reads again in MiXCR, with one record for every CDR3 protein. The sample lists about a million distinct CDR3 sequences, roughly 47% occurring once. The specimen was blood. The origin of the receptors is a woman aged 60-75 years in good health.

The sample holds a few counts of this clonotype. The chain recombines TRBV7-2 with TRBJ2-2; 10 bases are shared with TRBD2. The ends lost 9 bases at V and 5 bases at J; junction bases unmatched: 6. Germline CDR1 reads SGHTA; CDR2 reads FQGNSA. This CDR3 spans 14 amino acids. This CDR3 is CARSGRAQTGELFF. The CDR3 DNA sequence: TGTGCCAGGAGCGGGAGGGCGCAAACCGGGGAGCTGTTTTTT.

The chain links TRBV20-1 to TRBJ1-2, with D possibly TRBD1 on 5 matching bases. Germline V CDR1 and CDR2: DFQATT, SNEGSKA (reference sequence). The V end was cut by 0 bases, the J end by 12 bases, with 20 bases between. CDR3 length: 14 residues. The CDR3 here is CSAREGTTGFLNTF. In DNA, the CDR3 is TGCAGTGCTAGAGAGGGGACCACAGGATTCCTTAACACCTTC.

The chain employs TRBV7-2 and TRBJ2-7; 7 bases map to TRBD2. V was pared by 0 bases and J by 0 bases, with 5 bases of the junction left unmatched. The germline CDR1 and CDR2 sequences are SGHTA and FQGNSA. The CDR3 consists of 16 residues. CDR3 DNA sequence: TGTGCCAGCAGCTTAGCGGCGGGAGCCCACTCCTACGAGCAGTACTTC. Translating gives CASSLAAGAHSYEQYF.

The chain uses TRBV6-2 or TRBV6-3 and TRBJ2-1; 9 positions match TRBD2. The CDR3 runs 14 residues. In germline, CDR1 is MNHEY, CDR2 SVGEGT. The trim removed 5 bases at V and 6 bases at J, leaving 5 bases unmatched. CDR3 protein: CASSLGLATNEQFF. The CDR3 DNA sequence: TGTGCCAGCAGTCTGGGACTAGCAACCAATGAGCAGTTCTTC.

V usage is TRBV14 and J usage is TRBJ1-4; 9 nucleotides match TRBD1. This CDR3 has 15 amino acids. The J segment lost 8 bases and the V segment lost 4 bases, leaving 8 bases of the junction unmatched. Germline V gives CDR1 SGHDN, CDR2 FVKESK. CDR3 DNA sequence: TGTGCCAGCAGCCTAAACAGGGGGCTTCGGGAAAAACTGTTTTTT. Its translation is CASSLNRGLREKLFF.

This chain joins TRBV9 and TRBJ2-3, with unresolved D. The ends were cut back, 0 bases at V and 3 bases at J, with 20 bases in the middle. The germline V gene has CDR1 SGDLS and CDR2 YYNGEE. The CDR3 runs 18 residues. CDR3 sequence (DNA): TGTGCCAGCAGCGTAGGAGGCTCCTCTAGGCCCTTAACAGATACGCAGTATTTT. Encoded protein: CASSVGGSSRPLTDTQYF.

This clonotype was observed a few times. The chain couples TRBV7-2 to TRBJ2-7; no reliable D call. Trimming stripped 7 bases from V and 2 bases from J, with 15 bases between. The CDR3 runs to 14 residues. Per the germline V gene, CDR1 is SGHTA and CDR2 is FQGNSA. The CDR3: CASKVYDGTYEQYF. The CDR3 DNA reads as TGTGCCAGCAAGGTCTACGACGGAACCTACGAGCAGTACTTC.

V and J are TRBV20-1 and TRBJ2-4; TRBD2 matches at 8 bases. The DNA end favors TRBJ2-7, so the J call may be wrong. CDR1 and CDR2 (germline): DFQATT, SNEGSKA (reference sequence). The CDR3 extends over 13 amino acids. This CDR3 reads CSAPGGVNYEQYF. CDR3 sequence (DNA): TGCAGTGCCCCGGGGGGGGTTAACTACGAGCAGTACTTC.

This sequence joins TRBV2 and TRBJ2-1; possible D gene TRBD2, 5 bases. The CDR3 covers 13 residues. Per the germline V gene, CDR1 is SNHLY and CDR2 is FYNNEI. Between the trimmed V and J ends, which lost 6 bases and 6 bases, there was a span of 12 bases. The CDR3 spells CASRVGAGNEQFF. The CDR3 DNA reads as TGTGCCAGCAGAGTGGGAGCAGGCAATGAGCAGTTCTTC.